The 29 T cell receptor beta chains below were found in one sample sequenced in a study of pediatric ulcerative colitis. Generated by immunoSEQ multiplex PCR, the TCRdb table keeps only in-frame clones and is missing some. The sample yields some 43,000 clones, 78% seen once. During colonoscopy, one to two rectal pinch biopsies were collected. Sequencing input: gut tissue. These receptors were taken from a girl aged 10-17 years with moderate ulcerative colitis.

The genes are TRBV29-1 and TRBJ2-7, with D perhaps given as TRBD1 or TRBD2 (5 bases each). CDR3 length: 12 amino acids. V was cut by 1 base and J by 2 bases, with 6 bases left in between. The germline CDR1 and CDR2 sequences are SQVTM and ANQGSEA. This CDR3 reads CSVEVGAYEQYF. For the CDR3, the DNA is TGCAGCGTTGAAGTGGGGGCCTACGAGCAGTACTTC.

The CDR3 spells CASSLTPRGNTEAFF. CDR3 nucleotides: TGTGCCAGCAGTCTAACCCCCAGGGGGAACACTGAAGCTTTCTTT. The rearrangement joins TRBV27 to TRBJ1-1; D possibly corresponds to TRBD1 (6 bases). The CDR3 has 15 amino acids. Germline CDR1 and CDR2: MNHEY and SMNVEV (reference sequence). Deletions cut 5 bases from V and 1 base from J, with 14 bases between.

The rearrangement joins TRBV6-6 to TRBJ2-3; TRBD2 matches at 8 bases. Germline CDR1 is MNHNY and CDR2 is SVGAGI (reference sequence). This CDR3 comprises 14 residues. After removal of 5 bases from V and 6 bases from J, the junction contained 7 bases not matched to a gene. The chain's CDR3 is CASSDSGTIDTQYF. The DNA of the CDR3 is TGTGCCAGCAGTGATAGCGGGACCATCGATACGCAGTATTTT.

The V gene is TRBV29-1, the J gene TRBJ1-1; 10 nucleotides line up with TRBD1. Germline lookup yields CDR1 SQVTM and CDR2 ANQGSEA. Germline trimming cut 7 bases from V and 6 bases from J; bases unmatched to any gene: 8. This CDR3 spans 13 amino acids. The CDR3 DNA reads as TGCAGCGCGGTGGGACAGGGGATCTCTGAAGCTTTCTTT. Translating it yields CSAVGQGISEAFF.

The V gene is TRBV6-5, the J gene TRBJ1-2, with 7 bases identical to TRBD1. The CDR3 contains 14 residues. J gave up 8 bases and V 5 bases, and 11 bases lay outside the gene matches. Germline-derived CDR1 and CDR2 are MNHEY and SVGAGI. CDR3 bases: TGTGCCAGCAGTCACGAATTGACAGGGAACGGCTACACCTTC. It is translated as CASSHELTGNGYTF.

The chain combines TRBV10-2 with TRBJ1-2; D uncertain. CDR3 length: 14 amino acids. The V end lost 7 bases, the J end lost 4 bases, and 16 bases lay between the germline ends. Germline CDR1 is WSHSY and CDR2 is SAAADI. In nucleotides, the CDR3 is TGCGCCAGCACCCCACGGTGGGGAGGCTATGGCTACACCTTC. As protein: CASTPRWGGYGYTF.

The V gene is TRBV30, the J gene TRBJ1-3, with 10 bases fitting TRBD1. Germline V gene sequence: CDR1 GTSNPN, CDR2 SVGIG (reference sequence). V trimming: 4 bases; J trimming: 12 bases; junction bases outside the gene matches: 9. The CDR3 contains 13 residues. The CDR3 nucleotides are TGTGCCTGGAACCTTGGGACAGGGGTGGACATATATTTT. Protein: CAWNLGTGVDIYF.

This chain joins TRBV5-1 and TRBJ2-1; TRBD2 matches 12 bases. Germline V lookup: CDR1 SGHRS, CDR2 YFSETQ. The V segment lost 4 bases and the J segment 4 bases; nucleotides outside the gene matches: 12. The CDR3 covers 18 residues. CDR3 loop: CASSRGASGGASYNEQFF. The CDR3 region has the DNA TGCGCCAGCAGCCGAGGGGCTAGCGGGGGGGCCTCGTACAATGAGCAGTTCTTC. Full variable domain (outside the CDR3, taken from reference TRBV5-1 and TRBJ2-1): KAGVTQTPRYLIKTRGQQVTLSCSPISGHRSVSWYQQTPGQGLQFLFEYFSETQRNKGNFPGRFSGRQFSNSRSEMNVSTLELGDSALYLCASSRGASGGASYNEQFFGPGTRLTVL.

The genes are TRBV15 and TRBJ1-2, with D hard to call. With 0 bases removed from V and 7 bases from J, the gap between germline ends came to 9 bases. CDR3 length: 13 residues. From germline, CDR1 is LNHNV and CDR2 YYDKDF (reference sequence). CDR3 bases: TGTGCCACCAGCAGAGATTCACGAGGTGGCTACACCTTC. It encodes CATSRDSRGGYTF. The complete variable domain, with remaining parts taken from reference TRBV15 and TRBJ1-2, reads DAMVIQNPRYQVTQFGKPVTLSCSQTLNHNVMYWYQQKSSQAPKLLFHYYDKDFNNEADTPDNFQSRRPNTSFCFLDIRSPGLGDTAMYLCATSRDSRGGYTFGSGTRLTVV.

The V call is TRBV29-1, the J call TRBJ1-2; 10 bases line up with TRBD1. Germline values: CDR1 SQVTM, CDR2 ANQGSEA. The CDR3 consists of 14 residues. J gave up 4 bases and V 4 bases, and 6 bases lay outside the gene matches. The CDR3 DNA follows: TGCAGCGTTGGACAGGGGGCCTACCCCTATGGCTACACCTTC. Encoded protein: CSVGQGAYPYGYTF.

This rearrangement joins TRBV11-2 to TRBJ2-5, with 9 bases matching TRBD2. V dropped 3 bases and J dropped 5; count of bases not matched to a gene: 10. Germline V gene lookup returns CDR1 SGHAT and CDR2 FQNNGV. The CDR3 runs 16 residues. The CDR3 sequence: CASSFSGGGAWETQYF. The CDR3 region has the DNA TGTGCCAGCAGCTTTTCTGGCGGGGGGGCCTGGGAGACCCAGTACTTC.

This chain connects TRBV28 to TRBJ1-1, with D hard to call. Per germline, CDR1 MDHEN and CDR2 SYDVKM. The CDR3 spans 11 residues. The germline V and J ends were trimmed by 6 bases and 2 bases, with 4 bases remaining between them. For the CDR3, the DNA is TGTGCCAGCAGCCACAACACTGAAGCTTTCTTT. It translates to CASSHNTEAFF.

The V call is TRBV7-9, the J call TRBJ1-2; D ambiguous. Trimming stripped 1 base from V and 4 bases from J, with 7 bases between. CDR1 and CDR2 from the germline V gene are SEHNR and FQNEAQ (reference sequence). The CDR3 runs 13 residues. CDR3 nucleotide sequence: TGTGCCAGCAGCTTAGGGCAGACCTATGGCTACACCTTC. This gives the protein CASSLGQTYGYTF.

The DNA for the CDR3 is TGTGCCAGCAGTGTAGCGGGACTAGCGGTCTACGAGCAGTACTTC. Protein product: CASSVAGLAVYEQYF. V gene TRBV2 combines with J gene TRBJ2-5, with 11 bases fitting TRBD2. The last part of the DNA fits TRBJ2-7 better; the J call may be wrong. CDR1 and CDR2 (germline): SNHLY, FYNNEI. CDR3 length: 15 residues.

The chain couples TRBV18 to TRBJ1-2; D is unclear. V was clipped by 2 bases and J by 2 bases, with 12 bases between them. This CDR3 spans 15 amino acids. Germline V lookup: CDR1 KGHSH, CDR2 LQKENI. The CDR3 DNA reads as TGTGCCAGCTCACCAAGGCCCCAACTCAACTATGGCTACACCTTC. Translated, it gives CASSPRPQLNYGYTF.

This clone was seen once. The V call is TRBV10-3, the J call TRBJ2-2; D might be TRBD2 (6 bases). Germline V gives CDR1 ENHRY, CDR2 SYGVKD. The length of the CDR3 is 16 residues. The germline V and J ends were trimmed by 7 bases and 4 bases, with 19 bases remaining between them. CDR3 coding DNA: TGTGCCATCACCGAAGGTACCGGGAGAGGCACCGGGGAGCTGTTTTTT. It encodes CAITEGTGRGTGELFF.

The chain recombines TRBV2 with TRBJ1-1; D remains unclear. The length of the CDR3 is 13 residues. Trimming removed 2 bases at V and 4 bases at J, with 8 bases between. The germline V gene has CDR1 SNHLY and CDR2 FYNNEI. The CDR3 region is CASSEFGPTEAFF. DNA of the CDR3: TGTGCCAGCAGTGAATTCGGGCCCACTGAAGCTTTCTTT.

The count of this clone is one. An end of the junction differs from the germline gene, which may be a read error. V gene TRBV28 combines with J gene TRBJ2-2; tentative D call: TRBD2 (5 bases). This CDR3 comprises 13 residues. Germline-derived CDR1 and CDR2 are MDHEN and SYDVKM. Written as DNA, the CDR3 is TGCGGACTTAGGAGTTCGAACACCGGGGAGCTGTTTTTT. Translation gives CGLRSSNTGELFF.

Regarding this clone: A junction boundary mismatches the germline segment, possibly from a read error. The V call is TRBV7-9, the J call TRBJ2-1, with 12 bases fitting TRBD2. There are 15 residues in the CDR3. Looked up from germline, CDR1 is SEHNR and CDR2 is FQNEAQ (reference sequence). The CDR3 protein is CASSLAGGPGNEQFF. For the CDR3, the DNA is TGTGCCAGCAGCCTAGCGGGAGGGCCGGGGAATGAGCAGTTCTTC. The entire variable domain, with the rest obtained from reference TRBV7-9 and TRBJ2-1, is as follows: DTGVSQNPRHKITKRGQNVTFRCDPISEHNRLYWYRQTLGQGPEFLTYFQNEAQLEKSRLLSDRFSAERPKGSFSTLEIQRTEQGDSAMYLCASSLAGGPGNEQFFGPGTRLTVL.

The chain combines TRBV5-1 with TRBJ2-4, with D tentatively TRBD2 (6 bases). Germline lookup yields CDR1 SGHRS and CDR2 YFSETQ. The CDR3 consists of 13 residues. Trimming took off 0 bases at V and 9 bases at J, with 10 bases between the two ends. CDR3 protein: CASSLAQEGIQYF. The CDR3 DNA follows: TGCGCCAGCAGCTTGGCTCAGGAGGGCATTCAGTACTTC.

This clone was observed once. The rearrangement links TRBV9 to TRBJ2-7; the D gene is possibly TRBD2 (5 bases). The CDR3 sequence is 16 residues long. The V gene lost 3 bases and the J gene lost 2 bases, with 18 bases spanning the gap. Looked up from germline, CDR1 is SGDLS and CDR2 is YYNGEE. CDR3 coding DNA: TGTGCCAGCAGCGGCGCTAGCTCTGGACCCACCTACGAGCAGTACTTC. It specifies CASSGASSGPTYEQYF.

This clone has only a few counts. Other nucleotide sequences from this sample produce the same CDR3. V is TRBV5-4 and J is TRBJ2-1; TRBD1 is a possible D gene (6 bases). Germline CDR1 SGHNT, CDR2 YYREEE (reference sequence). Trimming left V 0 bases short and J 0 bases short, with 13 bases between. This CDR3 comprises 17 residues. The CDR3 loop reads CASSLGGGSSSYNEQFF. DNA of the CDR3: TGTGCCAGCAGCTTGGGTGGGGGCTCAAGCTCCTACAATGAGCAGTTCTTC.

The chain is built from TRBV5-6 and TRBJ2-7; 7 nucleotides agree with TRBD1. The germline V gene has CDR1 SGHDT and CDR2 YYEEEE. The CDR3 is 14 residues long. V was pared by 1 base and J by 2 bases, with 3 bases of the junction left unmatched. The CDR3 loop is CASSLKGATYEQYF. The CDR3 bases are TGTGCCAGCAGCTTGAAGGGGGCCACCTACGAGCAGTACTTC. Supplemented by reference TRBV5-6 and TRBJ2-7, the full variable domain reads DAGVTQSPTHLIKTRGQQVTLRCSPKSGHDTVSWYQQALGQGPQFIFQYYEEEERQRGNFPDRFSGHQFPNYSSELNVNALLLGDSALYLCASSLKGATYEQYFGPGTRLTVT.

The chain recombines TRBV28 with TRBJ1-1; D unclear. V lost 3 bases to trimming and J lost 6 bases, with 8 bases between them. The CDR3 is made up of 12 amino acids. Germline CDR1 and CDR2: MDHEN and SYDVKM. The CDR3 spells CASSFGPAEAFF. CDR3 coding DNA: TGTGCCAGCAGTTTTGGGCCTGCTGAAGCTTTCTTT.

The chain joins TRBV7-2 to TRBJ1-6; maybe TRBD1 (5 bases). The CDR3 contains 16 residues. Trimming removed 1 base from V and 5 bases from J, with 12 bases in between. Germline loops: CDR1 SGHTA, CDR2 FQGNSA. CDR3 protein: CASSLVAGTNNSPLHF. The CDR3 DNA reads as TGTGCCAGCAGCTTAGTAGCAGGGACTAATAATTCACCCCTCCACTTT.

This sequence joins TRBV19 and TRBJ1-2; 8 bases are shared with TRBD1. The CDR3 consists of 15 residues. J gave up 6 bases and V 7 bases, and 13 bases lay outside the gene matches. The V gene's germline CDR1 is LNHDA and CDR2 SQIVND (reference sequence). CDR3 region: CASTPARQGNHGYTF. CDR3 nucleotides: TGTGCCAGTACTCCGGCCAGACAGGGGAACCATGGCTACACCTTC.

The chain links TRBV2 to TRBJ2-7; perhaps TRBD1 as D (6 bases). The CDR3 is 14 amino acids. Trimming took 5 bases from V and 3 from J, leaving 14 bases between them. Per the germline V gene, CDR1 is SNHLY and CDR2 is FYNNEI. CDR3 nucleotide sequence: TGTGCCAGCAGTTGGACAGCTGTAAGCTACGAGCAGTACTTC. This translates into CASSWTAVSYEQYF.

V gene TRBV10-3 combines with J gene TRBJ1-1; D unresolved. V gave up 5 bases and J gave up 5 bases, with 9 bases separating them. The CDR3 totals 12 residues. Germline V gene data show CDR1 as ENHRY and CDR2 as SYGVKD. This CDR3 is CAISPGRTEAFF. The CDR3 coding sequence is TGTGCCATCAGTCCGGGGAGGACTGAAGCTTTCTTT.

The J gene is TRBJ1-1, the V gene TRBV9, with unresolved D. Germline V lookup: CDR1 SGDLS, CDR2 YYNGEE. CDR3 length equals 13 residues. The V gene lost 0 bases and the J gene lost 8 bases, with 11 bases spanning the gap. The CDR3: CASSVVVGGEAFF. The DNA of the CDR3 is TGTGCCAGCAGCGTAGTGGTGGGCGGGGAAGCTTTCTTT.